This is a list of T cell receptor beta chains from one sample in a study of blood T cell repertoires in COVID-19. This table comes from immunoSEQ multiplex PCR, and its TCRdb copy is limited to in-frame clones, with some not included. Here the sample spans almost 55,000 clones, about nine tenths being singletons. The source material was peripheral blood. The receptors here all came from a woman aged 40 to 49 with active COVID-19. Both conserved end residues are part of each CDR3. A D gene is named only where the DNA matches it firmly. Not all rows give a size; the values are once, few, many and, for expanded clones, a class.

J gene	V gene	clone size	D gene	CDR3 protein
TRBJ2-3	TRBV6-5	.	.	CASSYSIGTSTDTQYF
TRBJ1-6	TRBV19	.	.	CASRTVTNSPLHF
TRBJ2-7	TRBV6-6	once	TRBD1	CASSYGQGRTYEQYF
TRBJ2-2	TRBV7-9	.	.	CASSSSRDKRELFF
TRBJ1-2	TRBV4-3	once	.	CASSQVSGIDYGYTF
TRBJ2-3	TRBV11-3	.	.	CASSRTKEEYF
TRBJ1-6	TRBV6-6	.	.	CASSQGGPLSPLHF
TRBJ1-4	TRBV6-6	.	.	CASSYGLGGEKLFF
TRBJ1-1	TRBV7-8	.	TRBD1	CASSPRGTAEAFF
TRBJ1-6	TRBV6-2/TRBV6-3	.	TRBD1	CASSSDRGQNSPLHF
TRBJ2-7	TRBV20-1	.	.	CSASRRTYEQYF
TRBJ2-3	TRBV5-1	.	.	CASSITGLTDTQYF
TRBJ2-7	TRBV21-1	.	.	CASSKRDSYEQYF
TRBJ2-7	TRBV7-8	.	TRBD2	CASSLLAGGPYEQYF
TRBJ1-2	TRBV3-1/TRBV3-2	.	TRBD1	CASSLTGDRGRYGYTF
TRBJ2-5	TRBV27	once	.	CASSARDGRPETQYF
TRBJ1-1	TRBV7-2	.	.	CASSLSSTGSPGGFF
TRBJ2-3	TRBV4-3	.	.	CASSQDLVVHTQYF
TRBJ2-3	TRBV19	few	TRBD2	CASSIGTSGGAQYF
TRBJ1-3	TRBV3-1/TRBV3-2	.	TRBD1	CASSLRTGLTRGTIYF
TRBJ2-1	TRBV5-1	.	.	CASSPARSDNEQFF
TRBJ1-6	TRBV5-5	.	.	CASRSPKSSYNSPLHF
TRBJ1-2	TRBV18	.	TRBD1	CASSPTGGETYGYTF
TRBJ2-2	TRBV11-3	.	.	CASSLSVSGELFF